The TCR beta chain under discussion was sequenced for a study of PD-1 blockade in mismatch repair-deficient tumors. As for the study in general: Enrolled about 2012-2017, patients had progressing, pretreated mismatch repair-deficient cancers of approximately 13 types.

Every patient had mismatch repair deficiency by PCR or immunohistochemistry. The TCR-sequenced patients were three responders to pembrolizumab. This table comes from immunoSEQ multiplex PCR, and its TCRdb copy is limited to in-frame clones, with some not included. Of 100,000 to 150,000 clones listed, about 86% are singletons. Germline CDR1 reads LNHDA; CDR2 reads SQIVND (reference sequence). The CDR3 runs to 14 residues. The ends were cut back, 10 bases at V and 0 bases at J, with 13 bases in the middle. General observations from the study: After pembrolizumab, tumor-resident clones rose rapidly, then generally contracted before radiologic responses.

This clone was recorded only once. What it recognizes is unknown. This chain uses TRBV19 with TRBJ2-1; the D call may be TRBD1 or TRBD2 (5 bases each). This receptor was identified in an adult with mismatch repair-deficient cancer. Sequenced material: peripheral blood, taken 44 weeks after starting pembrolizumab. The CDR3 here is CATRETDSYNEQFF. The CDR3 nucleotides read TGTGCCACCAGGGAGACGGACTCCTACAATGAGCAGTTCTTC.